One and the same sample provided the 14 T cell receptor beta chains below, sequenced in a study of blood T cell repertoires in COVID-19. The assay was immunoSEQ multiplex PCR, and TCRdb's table has in-frame clones only and misses some. The sample gives approximately 360,000 clones, over 80% of which show up once; around 5% is in the top ten. Material for sequencing was PBMCs or T cells enriched from blood (not recorded which). The origin of the receptors is a woman in her fifties or sixties who had recovered from COVID-19.

This clone was seen only a few times. The chain carries TRBV5-1 and TRBJ2-1, with 12 nucleotides matching TRBD2. V lost 0 bases, J lost 6 bases, and 4 bases stayed unmatched. The germline CDR1 and CDR2 sequences are SGHRS and YFSETQ. CDR3 size: 16 residues. The CDR3 DNA is TGCGCCAGCAGCTTGGCCGGGACTAGCGGGCTCAATGAGCAGTTCTTC. It is translated as CASSLAGTSGLNEQFF. The full variable domain, in which reference TRBV5-1 and TRBJ2-1 provide the parts outside the CDR3, is KAGVTQTPRYLIKTRGQQVTLSCSPISGHRSVSWYQQTPGQGLQFLFEYFSETQRNKGNFPGRFSGRQFSNSRSEMNVSTLELGDSALYLCASSLAGTSGLNEQFFGPGTRLTVL.

The J gene is TRBJ1-6, the V gene TRBV7-2, with D possibly TRBD1 on 5 matching bases. The CDR3 is 13 residues long. The ends were cut back, 3 bases at V and 9 bases at J, with 9 bases in the middle. Germline V lookup: CDR1 SGHTA, CDR2 FQGNSA. The DNA for the CDR3 is TGTGCCAGCAGCTTCCAGGACACTTCACCCCTCCACTTT. Amino acid sequence: CASSFQDTSPLHF.

The chain is built from TRBV7-2 and TRBJ2-7; TRBD1 agrees at 8 bases. V lost 5 bases to trimming and J lost 2 bases; unmatched junction nucleotides: 5. Germline CDR1 SGHTA, CDR2 FQGNSA. The CDR3 consists of 14 residues. The CDR3 loop is CASSIDRGPYEQYF. The DNA of the CDR3 is TGTGCCAGCAGCATAGACAGGGGACCCTACGAGCAGTACTTC.

To note about this clone: One end of the junction varies from germline; a read error may be responsible. This chain joins TRBV7-2 and TRBJ2-3, with 10 bases aligning to TRBD2. The CDR3 has 16 amino acids. The germline gives CDR1 SGHTA, CDR2 FQGNSA. CDR3 sequence: CASRAGGTPSKDTQYF. The CDR3 DNA reads TGTGCCAGCAGAGCGGGAGGGACTCCTAGCAAAGATACGCAGTATTTT.

This chain connects TRBV12-3 or TRBV12-4 to TRBJ1-2, with 11 bases fitting TRBD1. The CDR3 covers 12 residues. V shed 5 bases and J 10 bases; nucleotides not matched to a gene: 3. CDR3 bases: TGTGCCAGCAGTATAGGACAGGGGGCCTACACCTTC. It yields the protein CASSIGQGAYTF.

In its sample, this clone was seen a few times. The chain joins TRBV4-1 to TRBJ2-1; the D gene is possibly TRBD2 (5 bases). The germline CDR1 and CDR2 sequences are MGHRA and YSYEKL. This CDR3 is built from 16 residues. V lost 2 bases and J lost 0, with 11 bases in between. The CDR3 DNA is TGCGCCAGCAGCCAACACGGACTGAGCTCCTACAATGAGCAGTTCTTC. Amino acids: CASSQHGLSSYNEQFF.

The chain carries TRBV3-1 (or the pseudogene TRBV3-2) and TRBJ2-7; 11 bases map to TRBD2. Germline CDR1 reads LGHDT; CDR2 reads YNNKEL (reference sequence). This CDR3 has 15 amino acids. Trimming took 4 bases from V and 1 from J; bases not matched to a gene: 3. This CDR3 is CASSLGTSGSYEQYF. The CDR3 DNA reads as TGTGCCAGCAGCCTGGGGACTAGCGGTTCCTACGAGCAGTACTTC.

CDR3 nucleotides: TGTGCCAGCAGCCAGGGGGGAAACACTGAAGCTTTCTTT. Amino acid sequence: CASSQGGNTEAFF. V is TRBV13 and J is TRBJ1-1, with TRBD1 identical over 7 bases. Germline-derived CDR1 and CDR2 are PRHDT and FYEKMQ (reference sequence). The ends lost 5 bases at V and 2 bases at J; junction bases unmatched: 2. The CDR3 is 13 amino acids.

The V call is TRBV7-8, the J call TRBJ2-2, with D perhaps matching TRBD1 (5 bases). Trimming shortened V by 5 bases and J by 0 bases, and 13 bases separated the two germline ends. This CDR3 comprises 16 residues. Germline loops: CDR1 SGHVS, CDR2 FQNEAQ. The DNA of the CDR3 is TGTGCCAGCAGCCTTTTTGGGGCGCCGAACACCGGGGAGCTGTTTTTT. Amino acids: CASSLFGAPNTGELFF.

The chain couples TRBV5-1 to TRBJ2-3; 8 bases map to TRBD1. V trimming: 0 bases; J trimming: 2 bases; junction bases outside the gene matches: 2. Germline CDR1 reads SGHRS; CDR2 reads YFSETQ. The CDR3 sequence is 15 residues long. CDR3: CASSLGTGITDTQYF. CDR3 in DNA: TGCGCCAGCAGCTTGGGGACAGGGATCACAGATACGCAGTATTTT.

The rearrangement uses TRBV2 and TRBJ1-2; possibly TRBD1 for D (5 bases). Per germline, CDR1 SNHLY and CDR2 FYNNEI. The germline V and J ends were trimmed by 8 bases and 6 bases, with 19 bases remaining between them. This CDR3 contains 14 residues. DNA of the CDR3: TGTGCCAGCTCCGCTGGGGGGGGTGCCCATGGCTACACCTTC. Its translation is CASSAGGGAHGYTF.

This CDR3 reads CASSLLQGGGLRGNTEAFF. CDR3 bases: TGTGCCAGCAGCTTACTTCAGGGGGGTGGTCTCAGGGGAAACACTGAAGCTTTCTTT. This sequence joins TRBV11-2 and TRBJ1-1, with 7 bases lining up with TRBD1. J lost 2 bases, V lost 2 bases, and 17 bases had no gene match. The CDR3 extends over 19 amino acids. The germline gives CDR1 SGHAT, CDR2 FQNNGV.

This chain connects TRBV27 to TRBJ2-1, with a possible D match to TRBD2 (5 bases). CDR1 MNHEY and CDR2 SMNVEV come from the germline V gene (reference sequence). The V and J ends lost 3 bases and 6 bases respectively, with 9 bases between them. The CDR3 has 13 amino acids. CDR3 protein: CASSFSGSNEQFF. DNA for the CDR3: TGTGCCAGCAGTTTTTCGGGGAGCAATGAGCAGTTCTTC.

The rearrangement uses TRBV6-1 and TRBJ2-7; a weak D match, TRBD1 (6 bases). V was pared by 2 bases and J by 4 bases, with 15 bases between. Germline CDR1 and CDR2: MNHNS and SASEGT. This CDR3 is built from 15 residues. The CDR3 sequence is CASSERAGAFYEQYF. DNA for the CDR3: TGTGCCAGCAGTGAAAGGGCAGGGGCTTTTTACGAGCAGTACTTC.